These T cell receptor beta chains were read from a single sample in a study of T-cell reconstitution after alpha-beta-depleted transplantation in children. TCRdb independently ran MiXCR on the PCR reads; one entry per CDR3 protein. This table holds a few hundred thousand distinct CDR3 sequences, about 16% found once. This sample comprised PBMCs from the stem cell graft donor, obtained from the stem cell graft. These receptors came from a human donor who donated a stem cell graft to a child with acute lymphoblastic leukemia. The CDR3 runs from the conserved cysteine through the conserved F or W. The order of the fields is clone size, CDR3 length, J gene, V gene, D gene, CDR3 protein, CDR3 DNA. The D gene is left open where the match is weak. Not every row has a clone size; where given, it reads once, few, many or a size class.

NA 12 TRBJ2-7 TRBV18 TRBD1 CASSVTGTEQYF TGTGCCAGCTCTGTGACAGGGACCGAGCAGTACTTC
few 11 TRBJ2-7 TRBV20-1 NA CSASPIYEQYF TGCAGTGCTAGCCCAATCTACGAGCAGTACTTC
many 13 TRBJ2-1 TRBV25-1 NA CASSERYDNEQFF TGTGCCAGCAGTGAGCGATATGACAATGAGCAGTTCTTC
NA 16 TRBJ2-3 TRBV18 TRBD2 CASSPASGGRTDTQYF TGTGCCAGCTCACCCGCTAGCGGGGGCAGAACAGATACGCAGTATTTT
few 18 TRBJ2-3 TRBV11-1 TRBD2 CASSLMTSSGSKTDTQYF TGTGCCAGCAGCTTAATGACCTCTAGCGGGAGTAAGACAGATACGCAGTATTTT
NA 14 TRBJ1-1 TRBV7-9 NA CASSLSGYAPEAFF TGTGCCAGCAGCTTATCTGGTTACGCGCCTGAAGCTTTCTTT
few 17 TRBJ2-5 TRBV3-1 TRBD2 CASSFTGLAGLQETQYF TGTGCCAGCAGCTTTACCGGACTAGCGGGACTACAAGAGACCCAGTACTTC
NA 12 TRBJ2-3 TRBV29-1 NA CSVVSGYDTQYF TGCAGCGTTGTTAGCGGCTATGATACGCAGTATTTT
NA 15 TRBJ2-1 TRBV5-1 NA CASSLTRGSYNEQFF TGCGCCAGCAGTCTCACTAGGGGCTCCTACAATGAGCAGTTCTTC
NA 15 TRBJ2-1 TRBV5-1 NA CASSLVPTLYNEQFF TGCGCCAGCAGCTTGGTACCGACCTTATACAATGAGCAGTTCTTC